The clone carrying this T cell receptor (beta chain) was counted a single time. Its antigen remains unidentified. CDR3 length: 17 amino acids. CDR1 is SGHNT and CDR2 is YENEEA in the germline V gene. V lost 8 bases to trimming and J lost 4 bases, with 24 bases between them. The PCR had 60 Vbeta and 13 Jbeta primers. The method was immunoSEQ multiplex PCR; TCRdb's version includes in-frame clones alone and lacks a portion of them. The sample records 100,000 or so clones, 60% to 75% being singletons. The sample comes from a study of cytomegalovirus exposure and HLA in healthy donors. Study-wide points: Roughly uniform sequencing depth across donors was assumed, possibly incorrectly. Within a later analysis, the majority of CMV-associated TCR beta chains appeared HLA-restricted. Among TCR beta chains of equal frequency, HLA-associated ones were more clonally expanded in a later analysis. The likely explanation for a cluster of highly shared sequence variants was sequencing artifact.

The chain joins TRBV11-3 to TRBJ1-5; perhaps TRBD1 as D (5 bases). This TCR came from a man aged 35-49 years in good health and CMV-seropositive. Sequencing was performed on PBMCs. CDR3 protein: CASRKGQGREWNQPQHF. The CDR3 DNA reads as TGTGCCAGCCGAAAGGGGCAGGGTAGAGAATGGAATCAGCCCCAGCATTTT.